This TCR beta chain was obtained from a study of shared clonotypes between healthy human individuals (dated by TCRdb to about 2020). The study in broad terms: A few men and two women, aged 18 to 49 years, made up the cohort. For each donor, CD4 naive and CD4 memory were each run on three plates, CD8 naive on two plates, and CD8 memory on one plate. To estimate repertoire size and how much clonotypes are shared between individuals, the study performed deep sequencing of blood TCR repertoires from about five healthy adults. Different laboratories and diverse techniques were used to prepare libraries and sequence TCR repertoires, to increase sequencing depth and limit assay-specific biases. Between about 0.85 and 9.5 billion PBMCs per donor were obtained by leukapheresis. The paper as a whole reports these results and caveats: Pairwise subsampling led to the expectation that sequencing depth would affect the degree of clonotype sharing among donors. Incomplete sequencing was indicated by rarefaction of sorted-subset datasets, despite the large sequencing depth. The genetic and exposure-history diversity represented was limited by the small number of donors. Clonotypes shared by all four sorted-subset donors showed higher generation probabilities than non-shared clonotypes. Roughly 5% of naive CD4, 3% to 4% of naive CD8, about 2.4% of memory CD4, and 0.35% to 0.4% of memory CD8 clonotypes were shared across a few donors. Sampling was limited to blood, and TCR repertoires in tissue likely differ from TCR repertoires in blood. Larger estimated clonotype richness was generally found for naive subsets than for memory subsets.

Using the deep immunoSEQ assay, multiplex PCR amplified TCR CDR3 regions from genomic DNA. Genomic DNA extracted from each cell subset was distributed evenly over all wells of several immunoSEQ 96-well plates, and each plate served as one replicate. For sorted subsets, 200 ng of genomic DNA, equivalent to 25,000 to 35,000 T cell genomes, went into each replicate PCR. Purified libraries were measured with a Qubit 3.0 fluorometer, size-checked on a Bioanalyzer 2100, and measured again with the KAPA Library Quantification kit. A separate single-read 150-cycle Illumina NextSeq 550 flow cell was used to sequence each immunoSEQ 96-well plate. The authors' analysis ran thus. Because the immunoSEQ output held only junctional sequences and lacked quality scores, the filtering could not match the filtering applied to full-length reads. Sequences were annotated with PyIR, a Python wrapper for IgBLAST v1.9, using IMGT germline references to assign V/J genes and CDR3. Any read was removed if the V/J assignment was weak (E-value above 1e-6), the CDR3 was missing, or the read contained stop codons, out-of-frame junctions, or ambiguous translated residues. V3J clonotypes were defined by identical inferred V gene, J gene, and CDR3 amino acid sequence. The percentage overlap between two repertoires was calculated by dividing the number of shared unique clonotypes by the size of the smaller repertoire. Richness of each repertoire was evaluated using RTK rarefaction, the Chao1 estimator, and Recon v2.1 estimates of unobserved clonotypes. For all TCRbeta clonotypes obtained by the gDNA method from a few donors, generation probabilities were computed with OLGA. Entries here come from immuneACCESS through TCRdb and include only in-frame sequences with V and J called. Some clones fail to appear in such tables; in the studies checked, an unresolved V gene covers under half of the shortfall, and the cause of the remainder is unknown. The V and J calls and clone size come from that table; D and trimming were worked out from the DNA. In all, the sample holds about 340,000 clones, and around four fifths of those were seen once. The ten top clones hold more than 9% of the sample.

The donors were healthy, HIV-negative adults with no recently reported acute infections or vaccinations. Only Caucasian adults living in Nashville, Tennessee, USA were represented among the donors. Magnetic negative selection was used to enrich CD4+ T cells, after which naive cells were positively selected on CD45RA and the negative fraction became the memory subset. Blood was obtained by leukapheresis, after which PBMCs were separated by Ficoll-Histopaque density gradient centrifugation and cryopreserved in liquid nitrogen vapor phase. Purity and quantity of every magnetically sorted T cell population were checked by analytical flow cytometry. From each sorted fraction, genomic DNA was isolated and quantified by UV absorbance on a Nanodrop 2000c. Counted from cysteine to phenylalanine, this CDR3 has 15 amino acids. CDR3 DNA is the only sequence kept; it has 45 bases, read in frame from the first base. V is shortened by 6 bases, J by 0 bases, and the region joining them spans 12 bases. As encoded in the germline V gene (reference sequence), CDR1 is LNHNV while CDR2 is YYDKDF.

This clone was counted only a few times. There is no known antigen for this receptor. No much larger clonotype is one base removed from it; base qualities were not supplied. The sample taken for sequencing was memory CD4+ T cells sorted from blood. Per the publication, the cell subset or site label means: CD45RA-negative fraction. The rearranged chain carries TRBV15 and TRBJ1-3, with a tentative D gene TRBD1 over 6 matching bases. This receptor was taken from a man younger than 40 in good health. The CDR3 sequence is CATSKGGLSGNTIYF. The nucleotides read TGTGCCACCAGTAAAGGGGGTCTCTCTGGAAACACCATATATTTT. This CDR3, with the reference TRBV15 and TRBJ1-3 proteins standing in past its ends, gives the full variable domain DAMVIQNPRYQVTQFGKPVTLSCSQTLNHNVMYWYQQKSSQAPKLLFHYYDKDFNNEADTPDNFQSRRPNTSFCFLDIRSPGLGDTAMYLCATSKGGLSGNTIYFGEGSWLTVV.